Reported below is one T cell receptor (beta chain). One end of the junction does not line up with germline, which may come from a read error. The data are from a study of CD4 and CD8 cells across lung adenocarcinoma regions. Each CDR3 protein gets one entry after TCRdb re-called the PCR reads with MiXCR. This table has approximately 6,000 distinct CDR3 sequences, 45% to 65% appearing once. Samples came from patients with localized non-small cell lung adenocarcinoma. The sequence came from a female donor with lung adenocarcinoma. The CD4 and CD8 labels of this study may be unreliable. Sequenced input: CD4+ T cells from the center of a lung tumor.

In nucleotides, the CDR3 is TGTTCTAGCAGGGCGGACGGGGGGCGAGGCACAGATACCCAGTATTTT. Translating gives CSSRADGGRGTDTQYF. V gene TRBV7-2 combines with J gene TRBJ2-3, with D possibly being TRBD2 (7 bases). The CDR3 runs to 16 residues. Per germline, CDR1 SGHTA and CDR2 FQGNSA. Drawing the rest from reference TRBV7-2 and TRBJ2-3, the complete variable domain is GAGVSQSPSNKVTEKGKDVELRCDPISGHTALYWYRQSLGQGLEFLIYFQGNSAPDKSGLPSDRFSAERTGGSVSTLTIQRTQQEDSAVYLCSSRADGGRGTDTQYFGPGTRLTVL.